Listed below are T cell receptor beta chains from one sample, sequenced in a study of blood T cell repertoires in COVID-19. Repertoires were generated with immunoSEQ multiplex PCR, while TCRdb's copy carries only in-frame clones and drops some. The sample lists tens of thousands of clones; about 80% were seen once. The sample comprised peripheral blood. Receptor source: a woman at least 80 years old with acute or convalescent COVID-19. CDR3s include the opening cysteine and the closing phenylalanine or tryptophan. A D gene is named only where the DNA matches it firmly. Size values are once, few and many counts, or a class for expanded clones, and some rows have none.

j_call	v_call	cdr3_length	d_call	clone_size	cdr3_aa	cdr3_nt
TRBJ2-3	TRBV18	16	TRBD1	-	CASSSDREFSVDTQYF	TGTGCCAGCTCATCGGACAGGGAGTTTTCAGTAGATACGCAGTATTTT
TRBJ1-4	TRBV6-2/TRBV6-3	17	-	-	CASSRGMSTGTNEKLFF	TGTGCCAGCAGCCGCGGTATGTCGACGGGAACTAATGAAAAACTGTTTTTT
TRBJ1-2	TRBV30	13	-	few	CAWSVGTSRGYTF	TGTGCCTGGAGTGTTGGTACTTCCAGGGGCTACACCTTC
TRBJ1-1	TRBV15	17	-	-	CATMDQGKRLDYTEAFF	TGTGCCACCATGGATCAGGGGAAGAGGCTGGATTACACTGAAGCTTTCTTT
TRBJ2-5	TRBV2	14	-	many	CASSAARGQETQYF	TGTGCCAGCAGTGCGGCGCGGGGACAAGAGACCCAGTACTTC
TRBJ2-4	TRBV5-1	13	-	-	CASSLAQGGRQYF	TGCGCCAGCAGCTTGGCACAGGGTGGTAGACAGTACTTC
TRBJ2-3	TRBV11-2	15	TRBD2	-	CASSLLAGGSDTQYF	TGTGCCAGCAGCTTACTCGCGGGGGGTTCCGATACGCAGTATTTT
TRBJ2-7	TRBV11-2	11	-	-	CASSSFHEQYF	TGTGCCAGCAGCTCTTTCCACGAGCAGTACTTC
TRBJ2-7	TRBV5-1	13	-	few	CASSRQVELRQYF	TGCGCCAGCTCCCGGCAGGTTGAGCTACGGCAGTACTTC
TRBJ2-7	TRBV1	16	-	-	CTSSQDTGSLTYEQYF	TGCACCAGCAGCCAAGATACGGGGAGCCTAACCTACGAGCAGTACTTC
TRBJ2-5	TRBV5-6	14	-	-	CASSFRGAQKTQYF	TGTGCCAGCAGCTTTAGGGGCGCCCAAAAGACCCAGTACTTC
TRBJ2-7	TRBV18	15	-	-	CASSPPAPQFYEQYF	TGTGCCAGCTCACCACCAGCACCGCAATTCTACGAGCAGTACTTC
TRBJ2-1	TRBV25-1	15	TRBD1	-	CASSDPGQGYNEQFF	TGTGCCAGCAGTGACCCGGGACAGGGATACAATGAGCAGTTCTTC
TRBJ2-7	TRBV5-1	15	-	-	CASSPGQSRPYEQYF	TGCGCCAGCAGCCCCGGACAGTCCCGACCCTACGAGCAGTACTTC
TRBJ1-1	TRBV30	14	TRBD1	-	CACPGTGRNTEAFF	TGTGCCTGTCCCGGGACAGGTAGGAACACTGAAGCTTTCTTT
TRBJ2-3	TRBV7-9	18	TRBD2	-	CASSLALASGPITDTQYF	TGTGCCAGCAGCTTAGCGCTAGCTAGCGGCCCAATCACAGATACGCAGTATTTT
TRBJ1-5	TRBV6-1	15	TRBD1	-	CASSEDRGRNQPQHF	TGTGCCAGCAGTGAGGACAGGGGGAGGAATCAGCCCCAGCATTTT
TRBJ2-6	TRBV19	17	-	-	CASSIQVVGSGANVLTF	TGTGCCAGTAGTATACAGGTGGTGGGCTCTGGGGCCAACGTCCTGACTTTC
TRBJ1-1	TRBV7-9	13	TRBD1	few	CASSLRDRVEAFF	TGTGCCAGCAGCTTACGGGACAGGGTCGAAGCTTTCTTT
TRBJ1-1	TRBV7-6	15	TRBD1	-	CASSLRGQGSLEAFF	TGTGCCAGCAGCTTACGCGGACAGGGGAGCCTGGAAGCTTTCTTT
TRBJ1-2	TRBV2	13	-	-	CASCESPTDGYTF	TGTGCCAGCTGTGAGAGCCCCACGGATGGCTACACCTTC
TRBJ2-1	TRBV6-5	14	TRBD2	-	CASRPNSGNNEQFF	TGTGCCAGCAGACCGAATAGCGGGAACAATGAGCAGTTCTTC
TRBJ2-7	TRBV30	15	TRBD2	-	CACRRTSGGPYEQYF	TGTGCCTGTCGACGAACTAGCGGGGGGCCCTACGAGCAGTACTTC